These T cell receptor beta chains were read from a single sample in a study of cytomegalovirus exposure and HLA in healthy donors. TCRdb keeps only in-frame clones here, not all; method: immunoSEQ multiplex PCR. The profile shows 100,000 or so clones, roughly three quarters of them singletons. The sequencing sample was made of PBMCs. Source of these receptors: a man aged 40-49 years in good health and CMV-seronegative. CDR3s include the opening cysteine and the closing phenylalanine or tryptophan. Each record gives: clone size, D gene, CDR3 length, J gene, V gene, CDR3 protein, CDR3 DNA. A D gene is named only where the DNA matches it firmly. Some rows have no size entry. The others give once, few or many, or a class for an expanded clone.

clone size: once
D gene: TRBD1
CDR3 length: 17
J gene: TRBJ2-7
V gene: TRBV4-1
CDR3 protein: CASSQEWAGQGSYEQYF
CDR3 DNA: TGCGCCAGCAGCCAAGAATGGGCCGGACAGGGGTCCTACGAGCAGTACTTC

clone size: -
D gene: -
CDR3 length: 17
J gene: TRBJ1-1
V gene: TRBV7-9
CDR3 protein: CASSPQGGRQQNTEAFF
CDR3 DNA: TGTGCCAGCAGCCCACAGGGTGGACGGCAACAGAACACTGAAGCTTTCTTT

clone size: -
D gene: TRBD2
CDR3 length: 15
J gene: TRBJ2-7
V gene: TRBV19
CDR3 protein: CASSMGSGVVYEQYF
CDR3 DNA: TGTGCCAGTAGTATGGGTAGCGGGGTAGTATACGAGCAGTACTTC

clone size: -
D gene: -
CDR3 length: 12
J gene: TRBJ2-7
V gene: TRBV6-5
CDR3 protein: CASSHTRYEQYF
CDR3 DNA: TGTGCCAGCAGTCATACACGCTACGAGCAGTACTTC

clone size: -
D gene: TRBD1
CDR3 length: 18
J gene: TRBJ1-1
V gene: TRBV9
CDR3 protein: CASSSPTGGAWGNTEAFF
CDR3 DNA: TGTGCCAGCAGCTCGCCGACAGGGGGCGCCTGGGGGAACACTGAAGCTTTCTTT

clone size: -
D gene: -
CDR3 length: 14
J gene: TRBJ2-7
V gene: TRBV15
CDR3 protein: CATSRGGTSYEQYF
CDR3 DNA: TGTGCCACCAGCAGAGGGGGGACAAGCTACGAGCAGTACTTC

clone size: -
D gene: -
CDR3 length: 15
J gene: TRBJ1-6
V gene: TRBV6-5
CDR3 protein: CASSYSNSKNSPLHF
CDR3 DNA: TGTGCCAGCAGTTACTCGAACAGCAAAAATTCACCCCTCCACTTT

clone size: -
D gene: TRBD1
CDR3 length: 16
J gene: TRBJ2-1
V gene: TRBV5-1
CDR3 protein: CASSLDETGANNEQFF
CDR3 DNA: TGCGCCAGCAGCTTGGACGAGACAGGGGCAAACAATGAGCAGTTCTTC

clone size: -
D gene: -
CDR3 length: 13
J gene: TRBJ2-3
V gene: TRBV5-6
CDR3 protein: CASTPFGTDTQYF
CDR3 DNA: TGTGCCAGCACCCCGTTCGGCACAGATACGCAGTATTTT

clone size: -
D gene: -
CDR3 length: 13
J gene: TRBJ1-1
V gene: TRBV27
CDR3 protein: CASSWTENTEAFF
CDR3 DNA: TGTGCCAGCAGTTGGACAGAAAACACTGAAGCTTTCTTT

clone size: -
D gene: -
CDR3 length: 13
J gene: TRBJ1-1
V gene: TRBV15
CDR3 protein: CATSSEKNTEAFF
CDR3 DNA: TGTGCCACCAGCAGTGAGAAGAACACTGAAGCTTTCTTT

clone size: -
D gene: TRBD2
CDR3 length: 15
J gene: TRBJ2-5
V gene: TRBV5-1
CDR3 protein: CASSLASGAIETQYF
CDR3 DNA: TGCGCCAGCAGCTTGGCTAGCGGGGCGATCGAGACCCAGTACTTC

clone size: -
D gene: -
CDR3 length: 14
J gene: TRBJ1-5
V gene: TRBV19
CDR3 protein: CASSSGDTSRPQHF
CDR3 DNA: TGTGCCAGTAGTTCAGGGGACACCAGTCGACCCCAGCATTTT

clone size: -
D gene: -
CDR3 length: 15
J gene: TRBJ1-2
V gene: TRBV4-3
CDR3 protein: CASSQGTQRNYGHTF
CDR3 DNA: TGCGCCAGCAGCCAAGGTACTCAGCGTAACTATGGCCACACCTTC

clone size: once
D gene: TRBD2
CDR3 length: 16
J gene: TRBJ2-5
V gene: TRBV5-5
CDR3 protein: CASSPGVVAGGETQYF
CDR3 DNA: TGTGCCAGCAGCCCCGGGGTTGTTGCGGGGGGAGAGACCCAGTACTTC

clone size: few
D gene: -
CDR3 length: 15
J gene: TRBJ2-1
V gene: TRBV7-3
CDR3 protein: CASSFDGGPRNEQFF
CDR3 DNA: TGTGCCAGCAGCTTCGATGGCGGGCCTCGTAATGAGCAGTTCTTC

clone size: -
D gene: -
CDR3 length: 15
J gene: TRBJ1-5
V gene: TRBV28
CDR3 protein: CASRGAPVGNQPQHF
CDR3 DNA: TGTGCCAGCAGGGGGGCCCCCGTAGGCAATCAGCCCCAGCATTTT

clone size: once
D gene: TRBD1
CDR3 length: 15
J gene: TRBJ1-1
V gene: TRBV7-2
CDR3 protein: CASSPRSGGNTEAFF
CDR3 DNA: TGTGCCAGCAGCCCCAGGTCAGGGGGAAACACTGAAGCTTTCTTT

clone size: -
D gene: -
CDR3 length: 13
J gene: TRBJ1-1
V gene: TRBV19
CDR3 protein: CASRYPPMREAFF
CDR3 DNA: TGTGCCAGTAGATACCCCCCCATGCGCGAAGCTTTCTTT

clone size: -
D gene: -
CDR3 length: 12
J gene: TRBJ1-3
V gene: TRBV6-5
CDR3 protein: CASRASGNTIYF
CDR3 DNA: TGTGCCAGCAGGGCTTCTGGAAACACCATATATTTT

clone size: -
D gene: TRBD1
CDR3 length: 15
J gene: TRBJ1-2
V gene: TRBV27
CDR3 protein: CATSFGTGSNYGYTF
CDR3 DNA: TGTGCCACGTCCTTCGGGACAGGGAGTAACTATGGCTACACCTTC

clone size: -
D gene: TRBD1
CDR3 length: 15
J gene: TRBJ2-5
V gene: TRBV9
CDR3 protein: CASSISLGQQETQYF
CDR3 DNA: TGTGCCAGCAGCATTAGCTTGGGACAGCAAGAGACCCAGTACTTC

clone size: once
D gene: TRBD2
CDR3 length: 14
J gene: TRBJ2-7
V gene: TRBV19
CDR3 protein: CASSQAGANYEQYF
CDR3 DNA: TGTGCCAGTAGTCAAGCGGGAGCCAACTACGAGCAGTACTTC

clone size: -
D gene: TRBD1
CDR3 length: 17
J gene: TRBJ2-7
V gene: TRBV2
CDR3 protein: CASSEYLPDRGSYEQYF
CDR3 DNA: TGTGCCAGCAGTGAATATCTCCCAGACAGGGGCTCCTACGAGCAGTACTTC